The clone carrying this T cell receptor beta chain appeared many times. Amplifying from RNA transcripts, the study obtained TCR beta CDR3 regions. A first-round RT-PCR used HTBI primers, followed by a second-round multiplex PCR. MiXCR was run by TCRdb on the multiplex PCR reads, yielding one entry per CDR3 protein. Of about 40,000 distinct CDR3 sequences listed, approximately 52% are singletons. V lost 5 bases to trimming and J lost 5 bases; unmatched junction nucleotides: 13. The CDR3 covers 17 residues. This sample is drawn from a study of Graves' ophthalmopathy and Graves' hyperthyroidism. The chain uses TRBV12-3 or TRBV12-4 and TRBJ2-1; 9 nucleotides align to TRBD2. This sequence originates from an adult man with Graves' ophthalmopathy. What was sequenced was peripheral blood. CDR3 loop: CASSPPGVSGSHNEQFF. The CDR3 coding sequence is TGTGCCAGCAGTCCCCCGGGGGTTAGCGGGAGCCACAATGAGCAGTTCTTC.